This T cell receptor (beta chain) came from a study of blood T cell repertoires in COVID-19. The CDR3 extends over 21 amino acids. Germline CDR1 KGHSY, CDR2 FQNENV. V dropped 5 bases and J dropped 14 bases, with 40 bases sitting between them. TCRdb's copy holds only in-frame clones and misses some; the assay was immunoSEQ multiplex PCR. The sample consists of 110,000 or so clones, around 84% of them appearing once. The specimen was peripheral blood. The chain combines TRBV16 with TRBJ1-6, with D possibly matching TRBD1 (5 bases). The source of this sequence is a human donor in a cohort sampled during active COVID-19. The CDR3 coding sequence is TGTGCCAGCAGCTCTCTAATCCCCGGCCCAGACCCCCCAGCCGGCCGGGGGTCCCTCCACTTT. Encoded protein: CASSSLIPGPDPPAGRGSLHF.